A single T cell receptor (beta chain) is shown here with its context. Its antigen is unknown. Sequenced by immunoSEQ multiplex PCR; TCRdb stores in-frame clones only, minus some. The sample lists some 290,000 clones; about 86% were seen once. This record comes from a study of Ad26.COV2.S vaccination and SARS-CoV-2 variants. CDR1 and CDR2 (germline): PRHDT, FYEKMQ (reference sequence). CDR3 size: 14 residues. V was clipped by 6 bases and J by 1 base; unmatched bases: 4. Study-wide points: Individuals receiving vaccine had higher spike-specific TCR breadth than placebo recipients did. Assessments of TCR breadth and depth may have underestimated the total T cell responses.

The treatment: 15 to 20 received Ad26.COV2.S at low or high dose, single or two shots; about five received placebo; per-sample allocation not given. Sampling was performed 63 days after the first vaccine or placebo injection. This clonotype originated in a person aged 18 to 59 who received the Ad26.COV2.S COVID-19 vaccine or a placebo. Sequenced material: peripheral blood, taken in a trial of Ad26.COV2.S vaccine versus placebo. The chain couples TRBV13 to TRBJ2-3, with 7 nucleotides matching TRBD2. This CDR3 is CASRRGWRTDTQYF. The CDR3 bases are TGTGCCAGCAGGCGGGGGTGGCGCACAGATACGCAGTATTTT.